This T cell receptor beta chain was identified during a study of graft-versus-host responses after intestinal transplantation. V was shortened by 0 bases and J by 10 bases, with 17 bases between the two germline ends. Germline loops: CDR1 MNHNY, CDR2 SVGAGI (reference sequence). The CDR3 length is 15 residues. Using immunoSEQ multiplex PCR, the repertoire was profiled, and TCRdb retains in-frame clones only, with some absent. Among some 13,000 clones listed, around four fifths were seen once. This TCR derives from a human patient who received an intestinal transplant, so some T cells may come from the graft donor. The gene calls are TRBV6-6 and TRBJ2-3; weak D call: TRBD2 (6 bases). The specimen comprised PBMCs, sampled after intestinal transplantation. CDR3 protein: CASSYSATSGGSQYF. The CDR3 DNA is TGTGCCAGCAGTTACTCTGCGACTAGTGGCGGTTCGCAGTATTTT.